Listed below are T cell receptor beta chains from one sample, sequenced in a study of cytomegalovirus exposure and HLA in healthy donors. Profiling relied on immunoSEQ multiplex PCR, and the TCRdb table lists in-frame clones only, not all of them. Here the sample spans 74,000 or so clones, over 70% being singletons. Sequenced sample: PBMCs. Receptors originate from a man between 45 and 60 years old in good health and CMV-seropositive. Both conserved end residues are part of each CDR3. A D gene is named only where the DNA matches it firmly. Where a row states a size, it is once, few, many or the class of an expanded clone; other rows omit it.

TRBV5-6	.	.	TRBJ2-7	CASSGDNSYEQYF	TGTGCCAGCAGCGGGGACAACTCCTACGAGCAGTACTTC
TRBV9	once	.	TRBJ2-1	CASSVEEGMGHEQFF	TGTGCCAGCAGCGTAGAGGAGGGGATGGGGCATGAGCAGTTCTTC
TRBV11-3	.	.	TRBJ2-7	CASSLSLALFHEQYF	TGTGCCAGCAGCTTGAGTCTAGCGTTATTTCACGAGCAGTACTTC
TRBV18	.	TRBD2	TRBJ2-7	CASSTGGLPYEQYF	TGTGCCAGCTCCACCGGGGGGTTACCCTACGAGCAGTACTTC
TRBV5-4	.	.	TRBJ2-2	CASSLNAGPTNTGELFF	TGTGCCAGCAGCTTGAATGCGGGGCCGACAAACACCGGGGAGCTGTTTTTT
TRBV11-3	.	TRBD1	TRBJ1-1	CASSLQGDTEAFF	TGTGCCAGCAGCTTACAGGGGGACACTGAAGCTTTCTTT
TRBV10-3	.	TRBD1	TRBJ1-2	CAISLDRAYGYTF	TGTGCCATCAGTTTGGACAGGGCCTATGGCTACACCTTC
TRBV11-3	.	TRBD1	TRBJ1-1	CASSPSQGAPTEAFF	TGTGCCAGCAGCCCCAGCCAGGGGGCTCCTACTGAAGCTTTCTTT
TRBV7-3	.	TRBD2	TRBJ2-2	CASSQLAGASTGELFF	TGTGCCAGCAGCCAGCTAGCGGGAGCGAGCACCGGGGAGCTGTTTTTT
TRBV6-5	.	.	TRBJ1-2	CASSYAGAPNYGYTF	TGTGCCAGCAGTTACGCAGGGGCTCCGAACTATGGCTACACCTTC
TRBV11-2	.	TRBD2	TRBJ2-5	CASSRGGGGRQETQYF	TGTGCCAGCAGCCGCGGCGGCGGCGGGAGGCAAGAGACCCAGTACTTC
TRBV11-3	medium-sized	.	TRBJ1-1	CASSPRGTNTEAFF	TGTGCCAGCAGCCCCAGGGGAACGAACACTGAAGCTTTCTTT
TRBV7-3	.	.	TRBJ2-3	CASSYRTYTTPSTDTQYF	TGTGCCAGCAGCTATAGAACTTACACTACGCCTAGCACAGATACGCAGTATTTT
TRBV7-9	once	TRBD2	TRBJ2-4	CSSSLALSGALAKNIQYF	TGTTCCAGTTCACTCGCCCTCAGCGGGGCCCTAGCCAAAAACATTCAGTACTTC
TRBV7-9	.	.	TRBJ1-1	CASSLEGGYTEAFF	TGTGCCAGCAGCTTAGAAGGGGGATACACTGAAGCTTTCTTT
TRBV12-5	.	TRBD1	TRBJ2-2	CASGSDRDRLTGELFF	TGTGCTAGTGGTTCAGACCGGGACAGGCTCACCGGGGAGCTGTTTTTT